This T cell receptor (beta chain) was identified in a study of blood T cells in healthy people across ages. A J-beta primer mix and a sample-barcoded 5' primer were used in a second PCR of roughly 6 to 12 cycles. Tagging of each cDNA molecule was performed by a template-switch adaptor with 12 random nucleotides. TCRdb redid the calling of the 5' RACE reads with MiXCR, one entry per CDR3 protein. The sample holds some 1.4 million distinct CDR3 sequences, around 42% seen once. The authors drew approximately 10 milliliters of peripheral blood from each donor. The trim removed 5 bases at V and 6 bases at J, leaving 4 bases unmatched. Germline loops: CDR1 GTSNPN, CDR2 SVGIG (reference sequence). The CDR3 contains 11 residues.

The sequence came from a woman aged 18 to 35 in good health. This chain links TRBV30 with TRBJ2-7; TRBD1 matches 7 bases. The specimen was blood. The CDR3 protein is CAWETGREQYF. The CDR3 DNA follows: TGTGCCTGGGAGACAGGGCGCGAGCAGTACTTC.